The rows below give T cell receptor beta chains drawn from one sample of a study of blood T cell repertoires in COVID-19. The repertoire was sequenced with immunoSEQ multiplex PCR; TCRdb's copy has only in-frame clones and lacks some. Here the sample spans about 79,000 clones, roughly 91% being singletons. The sample consisted of peripheral blood. These receptors were taken from a man aged 65 to 79 with active or convalescent COVID-19. CDR3s include the opening cysteine and the closing phenylalanine or tryptophan. The D gene is left open where the match is weak. Size is omitted from some rows. Given values are once, few, many or a class for expanded clones.

j_gene	v_gene	abundance	d_gene	CDR3aa	CDR3nt
TRBJ2-7	TRBV28	NA	TRBD1	CASSLYPFGQGHYEQYF	TGTGCCAGCAGTTTATATCCCTTTGGACAGGGGCACTACGAGCAGTACTTC
TRBJ2-1	TRBV6-5	NA	TRBD2	CASVPGTSGLNEQFF	TGTGCCAGCGTTCCCGGGACTAGCGGACTCAATGAGCAGTTCTTC
TRBJ1-2	TRBV7-9	once	NA	CASSLEGVGYTF	TGTGCCAGCAGCTTAGAGGGGGTTGGCTACACCTTC
TRBJ1-1	TRBV15	NA	NA	CATSSLSTEAFF	TGTGCCACCAGCAGCTTATCTACTGAAGCTTTCTTT
TRBJ1-2	TRBV11-2	NA	NA	CASSPLSYGYTF	TGTGCCAGCAGCCCACTTAGCTATGGCTACACCTTC
TRBJ2-6	TRBV2	NA	NA	CASRGHSGANVLTF	TGTGCCAGCAGGGGACACTCTGGGGCCAACGTCCTGACTTTC
TRBJ1-4	TRBV27	NA	TRBD1	CASSRTGGPNEKLFF	TGTGCCAGCAGTCGAACAGGGGGACCTAATGAAAAACTGTTTTTT
TRBJ2-3	TRBV11-1	NA	NA	CASSLALDGGRTSTDTQYF	TGTGCCAGCAGCTTAGCGTTAGATGGAGGGCGGACTAGCACAGATACGCAGTATTTT
TRBJ1-6	TRBV2	NA	TRBD1	CASSEGQGNSPLHF	TGTGCCAGCAGCGAGGGACAGGGAAATTCACCCCTCCACTTT
TRBJ2-7	TRBV20-1	NA	NA	CSAVSGYEQYF	TGCAGTGCCGTTAGCGGCTACGAGCAGTACTTC
TRBJ1-6	TRBV3-1/TRBV3-2	NA	NA	CASSALTGFSPLHF	TGTGCCAGCAGCGCCTTAACAGGGTTTTCACCCCTCCACTTT
TRBJ1-1	TRBV3-1/TRBV3-2	NA	NA	CASSQGRSGGTEAFF	TGTGCCAGCAGCCAAGGTCGATCGGGGGGGACTGAAGCTTTCTTT
TRBJ1-2	TRBV19	NA	NA	CASYSQRTAPGGYTF	TGTGCCAGTTACTCCCAACGGACAGCTCCTGGGGGCTACACCTTC
TRBJ1-2	TRBV3-1/TRBV3-2	few	NA	CASSQPGRDYGYTF	TGTGCCAGCAGCCAACCGGGAAGGGACTATGGCTACACCTTC
TRBJ2-5	TRBV16	NA	TRBD1	CASSQSGTGVETQYF	TGTGCCAGCAGCCAATCCGGGACAGGGGTCGAGACCCAGTACTTC
TRBJ2-5	TRBV7-8	NA	NA	CASSPSQETQYF	TGTGCCAGCAGCCCATCCCAAGAGACCCAGTACTTC
TRBJ1-2	TRBV7-2	NA	NA	CASSPGVYGYTF	TGTGCCAGCAGCCCAGGGGTCTATGGCTACACCTTC
TRBJ2-4	TRBV7-2	NA	TRBD2	CASSYGLAGGIYF	TGTGCCAGCAGCTACGGACTAGCGGGGGGGATCTACTTC
TRBJ2-7	TRBV25-1	NA	TRBD1	CASTGTGVGEQYF	TGTGCCAGCACCGGGACAGGGGTCGGCGAGCAGTACTTC
TRBJ1-1	TRBV16	NA	NA	CASSQVPVNTEAFF	TGTGCCAGCAGCCAAGTCCCAGTGAACACTGAAGCTTTCTTT
TRBJ2-3	TRBV28	NA	TRBD2	CASSSGRGGANTDTQYF	TGTGCCAGCAGCTCCGGGCGGGGGGGCGCGAACACAGATACGCAGTATTTT
TRBJ2-4	TRBV10-3	NA	TRBD2	CAISQGLADLAKNIQYF	TGTGCCATCAGTCAGGGACTAGCGGACTTAGCCAAAAACATTCAGTACTTC
TRBJ2-7	TRBV5-1	NA	TRBD1	CASSLAPPGTGDYEQYF	TGCGCCAGCAGCTTGGCCCCCCCGGGGACAGGAGACTACGAGCAGTACTTC
TRBJ2-3	TRBV6-1	NA	TRBD1	CASSEAVPGQHTSTDTQYF	TGTGCCAGCAGTGAAGCGGTACCGGGACAGCATACAAGCACAGATACGCAGTATTTT
TRBJ2-7	TRBV28	NA	NA	CASSSRLGGPGEQYF	TGTGCCAGCAGTTCGCGGCTGGGTGGCCCCGGCGAGCAGTACTTC
TRBJ1-2	TRBV4-1	once	NA	CASSQISHRYANYGYTF	TGCGCCAGCAGCCAAATATCCCACAGATACGCTAACTATGGCTACACCTTC
TRBJ1-2	TRBV6-1	NA	TRBD1	CASSEAGQGYTF	TGTGCCAGCAGTGAAGCGGGACAGGGCTACACCTTC
TRBJ2-7	TRBV6-5	NA	TRBD1	CASSWQGGISYEQYF	TGTGCCAGCAGTTGGCAAGGGGGCATTTCCTACGAGCAGTACTTC
TRBJ2-5	TRBV11-2	NA	TRBD2	CASSLGLAETQYF	TGTGCCAGCAGCTTAGGACTAGCAGAGACCCAGTACTTC
TRBJ1-2	TRBV5-1	NA	NA	CASSPDFLGYTF	TGCGCCAGCAGCCCGGACTTTTTAGGCTACACCTTC
TRBJ1-1	TRBV28	NA	TRBD1	CASSPGGQGGLTEAFF	TGTGCCAGCAGCCCCGGTGGACAGGGAGGGCTTACTGAAGCTTTCTTT